This T cell receptor (beta chain) was sequenced during a study of human T cells and chemical hapten exposure. Turning to the study itself: Largely, small differences in pooled library volume made per-sample TCR yields vary. Points from the study as a whole: TCRs above 1 in 1000 frequency did not change with DPC sensitization.

At least ten counts were recorded for this clonotype. Its specificity is not known. Extraction of total RNA was performed on unfractionated whole blood. This CDR3 contains 13 residues. Trimming removed 7 bases at V and 6 bases at J, with 13 bases between. The germline V gene has CDR1 LNHDA and CDR2 SQIVND (reference sequence). In the library, unique molecular identifiers were attached to individual cDNA molecules. Authors' methods: With a range of roughly 23,224 to 690,600, the median per sample was around 97,000 TCRs. Via MiXCR, TCRdb re-called the reads, giving one row per CDR3 protein. These V and J calls are TCRdb output, not the study's own analysis. The repertoire holds about 120,000 distinct CDR3 sequences, with 8.5% to 9% as singletons.

This rearrangement joins TRBV19 to TRBJ1-5; weak D call: TRBD1 (5 bases). This sequence originates from a human donor in good health. Some clones in this sample may be carry-over from other donors' samples. Sequencing was carried out using whole blood. The CDR3 here is CASTGLRGQPQHF. The CDR3 coding sequence is TGTGCCAGTACGGGACTTCGAGGTCAGCCCCAGCATTTT.